This TCR beta chain was obtained from a study of blood T cell repertoires in COVID-19. Study summary: The study drew acute and convalescent COVID-19 samples from the United States, Italy and Spain.

Enrollees, about 18 to 90 years old, lived in 24 US areas. The study counted Cohort 3 donors as recovered given two negative PCRs, clearance, or symptom resolution. V lost 2 bases to trimming and J lost 8 bases; unmatched junction nucleotides: 6. CDR3 length equals 15 residues. Germline V gene sequence: CDR1 KGHDR, CDR2 SFDVKD. This clone was recorded only once. Study processing details: The authors estimated nucleated cell counts from reference gene primer amplification. Repertoires were generated with immunoSEQ multiplex PCR, while TCRdb's copy carries only in-frame clones and drops some. The V and J calls and clone size were taken over from that table, and D and trimming were inferred from the DNA. Of approximately 260,000 clones in the sample, nearly 90% are singletons; the top ten hold 1.9%.

This receptor was taken from a woman aged 55 to 70 who had recovered from COVID-19. Specimen: PBMCs or T cells enriched from blood (not recorded which). This chain uses TRBV24-1 with TRBJ2-1; 9 bases fit TRBD1. The CDR3 is CATSDWGQGRDEQFF. The CDR3 DNA reads as TGTGCCACCAGTGATTGGGGACAGGGTAGGGATGAGCAGTTCTTC.